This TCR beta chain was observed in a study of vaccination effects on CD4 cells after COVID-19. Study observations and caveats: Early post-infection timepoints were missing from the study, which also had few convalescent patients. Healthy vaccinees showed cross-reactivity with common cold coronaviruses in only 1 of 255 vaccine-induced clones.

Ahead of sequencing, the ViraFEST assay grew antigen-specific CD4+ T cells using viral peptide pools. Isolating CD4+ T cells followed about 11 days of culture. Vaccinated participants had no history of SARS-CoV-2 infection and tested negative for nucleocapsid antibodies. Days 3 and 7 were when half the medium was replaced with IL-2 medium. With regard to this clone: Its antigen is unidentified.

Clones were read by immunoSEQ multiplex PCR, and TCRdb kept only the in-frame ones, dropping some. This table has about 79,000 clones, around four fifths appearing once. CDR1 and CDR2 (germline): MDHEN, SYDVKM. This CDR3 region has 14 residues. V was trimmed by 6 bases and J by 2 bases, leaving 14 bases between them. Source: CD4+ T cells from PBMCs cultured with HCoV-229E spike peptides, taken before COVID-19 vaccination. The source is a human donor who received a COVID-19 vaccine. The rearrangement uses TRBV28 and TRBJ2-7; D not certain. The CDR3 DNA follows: TGTGCCAGCAGCCCGTCCGACGGTCCCTACGAGCAGTACGTC. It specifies CASSPSDGPYEQYV.